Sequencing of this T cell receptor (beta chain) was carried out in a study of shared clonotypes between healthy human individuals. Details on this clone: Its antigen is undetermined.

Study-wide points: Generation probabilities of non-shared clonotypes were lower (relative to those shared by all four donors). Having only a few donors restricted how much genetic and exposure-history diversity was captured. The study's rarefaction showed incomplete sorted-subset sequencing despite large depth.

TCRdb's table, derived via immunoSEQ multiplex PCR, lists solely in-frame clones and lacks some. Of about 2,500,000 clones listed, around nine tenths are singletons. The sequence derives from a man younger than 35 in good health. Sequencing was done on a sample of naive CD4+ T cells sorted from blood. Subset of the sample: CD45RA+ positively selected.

The CDR3 DNA is TGTGCCAGCAGCAAAGACAGGTTAGCCAAAAACATTCAGTACTTC. This translates into CASSKDRLAKNIQYF. The V call is TRBV21-1, the J call TRBJ2-4; TRBD1 was called by the table and not checked on the DNA. TRBV21-1 represents a pseudogene. The CDR3 is 15 amino acids.